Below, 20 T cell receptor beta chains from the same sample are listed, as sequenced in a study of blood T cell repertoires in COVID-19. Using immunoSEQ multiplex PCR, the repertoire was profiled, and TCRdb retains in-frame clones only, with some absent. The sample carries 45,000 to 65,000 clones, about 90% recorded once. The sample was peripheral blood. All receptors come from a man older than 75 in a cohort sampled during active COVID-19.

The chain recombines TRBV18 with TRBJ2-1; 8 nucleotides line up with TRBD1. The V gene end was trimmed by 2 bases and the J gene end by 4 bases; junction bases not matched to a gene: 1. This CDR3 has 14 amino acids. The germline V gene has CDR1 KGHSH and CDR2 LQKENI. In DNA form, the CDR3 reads TGTGCCAGCTCACCAAGGACAGGGTACAATGAGCAGTTCTTC. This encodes CASSPRTGYNEQFF. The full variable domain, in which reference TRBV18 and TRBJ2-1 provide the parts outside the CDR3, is NAGVMQNPRHLVRRRGQEARLRCSPMKGHSHVYWYRQLPEEGLKFMVYLQKENIIDESGMPKERFSAEFPKEGPSILRIQQVVRGDSAAYFCASSPRTGYNEQFFGPGTRLTVL.

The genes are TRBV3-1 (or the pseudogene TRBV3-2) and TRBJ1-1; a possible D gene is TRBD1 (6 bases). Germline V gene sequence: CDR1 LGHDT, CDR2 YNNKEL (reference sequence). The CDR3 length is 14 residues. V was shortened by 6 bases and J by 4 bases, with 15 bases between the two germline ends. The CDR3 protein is CASSPTGGTTEAFF. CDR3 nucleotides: TGTGCCAGCAGTCCGACAGGTGGGACCACTGAAGCTTTCTTT.

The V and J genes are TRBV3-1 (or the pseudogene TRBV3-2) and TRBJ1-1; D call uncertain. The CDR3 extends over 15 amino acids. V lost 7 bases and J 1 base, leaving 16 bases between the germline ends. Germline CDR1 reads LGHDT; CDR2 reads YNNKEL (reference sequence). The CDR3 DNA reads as TGTGCCAGCACCACGGGTCCGTACGGGAACACTGAAGCTTTCTTT. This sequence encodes CASTTGPYGNTEAFF.

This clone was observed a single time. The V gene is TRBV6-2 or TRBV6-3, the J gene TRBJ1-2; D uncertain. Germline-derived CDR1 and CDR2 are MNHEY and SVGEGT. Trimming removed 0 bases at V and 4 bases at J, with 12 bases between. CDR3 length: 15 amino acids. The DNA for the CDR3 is TGTGCCAGCAGTTACTCCCTCGATCGGGGCTATGGCTACACCTTC. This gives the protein CASSYSLDRGYGYTF.

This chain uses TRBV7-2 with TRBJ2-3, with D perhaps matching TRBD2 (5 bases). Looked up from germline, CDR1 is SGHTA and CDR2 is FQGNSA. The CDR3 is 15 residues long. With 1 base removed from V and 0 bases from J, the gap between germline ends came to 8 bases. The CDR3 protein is CASSLGRVSTDTQYF. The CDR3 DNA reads TGTGCCAGCAGCTTAGGGCGGGTTAGCACAGATACGCAGTATTTT.

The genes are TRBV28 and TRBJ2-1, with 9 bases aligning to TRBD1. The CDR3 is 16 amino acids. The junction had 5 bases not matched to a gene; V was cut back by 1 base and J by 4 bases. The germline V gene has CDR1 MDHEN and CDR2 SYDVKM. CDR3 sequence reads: CASSLSPGTGYNEQFF. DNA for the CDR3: TGTGCCAGCAGTTTATCCCCCGGGACAGGGTACAATGAGCAGTTCTTC.

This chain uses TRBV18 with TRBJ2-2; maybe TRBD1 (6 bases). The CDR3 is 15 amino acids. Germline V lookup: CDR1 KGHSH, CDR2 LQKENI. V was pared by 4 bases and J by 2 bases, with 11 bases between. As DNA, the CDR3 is TGTGCCAGCTCACTACCGGGACATAACACCGGGGAGCTGTTTTTT. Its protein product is CASSLPGHNTGELFF.

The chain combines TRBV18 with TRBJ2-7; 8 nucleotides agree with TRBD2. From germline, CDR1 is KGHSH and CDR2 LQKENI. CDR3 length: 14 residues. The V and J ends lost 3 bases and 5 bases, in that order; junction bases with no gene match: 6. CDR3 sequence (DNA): TGTGCCAGCTCACCGGCTAGCGGGTTAAACGAGCAGTACTTC. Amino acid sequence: CASSPASGLNEQYF.

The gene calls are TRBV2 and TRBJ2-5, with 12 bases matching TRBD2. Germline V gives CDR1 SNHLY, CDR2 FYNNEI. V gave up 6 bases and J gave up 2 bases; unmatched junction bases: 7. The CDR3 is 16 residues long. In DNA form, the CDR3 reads TGTGCCAGCAGGGCAGGACTAGCGGGGATGCAAGAGACCCAGTACTTC. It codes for CASRAGLAGMQETQYF.

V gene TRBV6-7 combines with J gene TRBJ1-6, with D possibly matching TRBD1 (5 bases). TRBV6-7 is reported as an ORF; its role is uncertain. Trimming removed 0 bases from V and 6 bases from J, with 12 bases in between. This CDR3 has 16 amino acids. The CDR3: CASSYSIYRPNSPLHF. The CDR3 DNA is TGTGCCAGCAGTTACTCGATTTACAGGCCTAATTCACCCCTCCACTTT.

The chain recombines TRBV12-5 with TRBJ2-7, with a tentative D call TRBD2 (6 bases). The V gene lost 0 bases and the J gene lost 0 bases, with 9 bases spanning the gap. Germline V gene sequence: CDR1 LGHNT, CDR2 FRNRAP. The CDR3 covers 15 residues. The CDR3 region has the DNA TGTGCTAGTGGTTTGGTTGGAGGGGTCTCCTACGAGCAGTACTTC. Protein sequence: CASGLVGGVSYEQYF.

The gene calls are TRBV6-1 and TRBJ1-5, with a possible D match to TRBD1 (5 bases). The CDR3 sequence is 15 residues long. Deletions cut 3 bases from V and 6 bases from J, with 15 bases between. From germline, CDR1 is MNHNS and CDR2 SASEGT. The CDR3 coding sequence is TGTGCCAGCAGTGAGTCATGGGGGGGAGGTCAGCCCCAGCATTTT. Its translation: CASSESWGGGQPQHF.

The CDR3: CASSQALGAQSTYNEQFF. In nucleotides, the CDR3 is TGTGCCAGCAGCCAGGCCCTCGGAGCGCAGAGCACCTACAATGAGCAGTTCTTC. This sequence joins TRBV4-2 and TRBJ2-1; D is ambiguous. CDR3 length: 18 amino acids. Trimming removed 3 bases from V and 2 bases from J, with 20 bases in between. In germline, CDR1 is LGHNA, CDR2 YNFKEQ.

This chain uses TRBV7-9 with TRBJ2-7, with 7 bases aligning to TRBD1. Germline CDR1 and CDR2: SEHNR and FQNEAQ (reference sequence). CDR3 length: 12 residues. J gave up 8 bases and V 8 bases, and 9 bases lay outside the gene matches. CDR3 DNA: TGTGCCAGCGACAGGGACAAAACCAAGCAGTACTTC. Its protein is CASDRDKTKQYF.

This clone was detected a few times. The CDR3 loop is CASSLNPDRRDSPLHF. The CDR3, as DNA: TGTGCCAGCAGCCTGAACCCGGACAGGAGAGATTCACCCCTCCACTTT. This rearrangement joins TRBV7-9 to TRBJ1-6; 7 nucleotides align to TRBD1. Germline lookup yields CDR1 SEHNR and CDR2 FQNEAQ (reference sequence). This CDR3 is 16 amino acids long. V was pared by 5 bases and J by 8 bases, with 12 bases of the junction left unmatched. The whole variable domain, filled in from reference TRBV7-9 and TRBJ1-6, reads DTGVSQNPRHKITKRGQNVTFRCDPISEHNRLYWYRQTLGQGPEFLTYFQNEAQLEKSRLLSDRFSAERPKGSFSTLEIQRTEQGDSAMYLCASSLNPDRRDSPLHFGNGTRLTVT.

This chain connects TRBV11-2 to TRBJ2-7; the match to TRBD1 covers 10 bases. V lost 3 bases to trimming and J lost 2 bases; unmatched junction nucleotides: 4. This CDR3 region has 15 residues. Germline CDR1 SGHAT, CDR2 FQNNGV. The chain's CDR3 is CASSFSGTGAYEQYF. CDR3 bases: TGTGCCAGCAGCTTCTCCGGGACAGGGGCCTACGAGCAGTACTTC.

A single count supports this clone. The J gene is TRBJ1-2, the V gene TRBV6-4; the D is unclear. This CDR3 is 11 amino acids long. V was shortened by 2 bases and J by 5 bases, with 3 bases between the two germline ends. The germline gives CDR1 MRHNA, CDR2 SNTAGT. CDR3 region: CASSDRYGYTF. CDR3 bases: TGTGCCAGCAGTGACCGGTATGGCTACACCTTC.

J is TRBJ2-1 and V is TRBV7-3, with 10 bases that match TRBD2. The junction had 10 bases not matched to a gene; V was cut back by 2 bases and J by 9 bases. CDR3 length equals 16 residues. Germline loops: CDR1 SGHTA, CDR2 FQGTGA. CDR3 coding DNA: TGTGCCAGCAGCTTAGGGGAGTCTAGCGGGAGAACTGAGCAGTTCTTC. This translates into CASSLGESSGRTEQFF.

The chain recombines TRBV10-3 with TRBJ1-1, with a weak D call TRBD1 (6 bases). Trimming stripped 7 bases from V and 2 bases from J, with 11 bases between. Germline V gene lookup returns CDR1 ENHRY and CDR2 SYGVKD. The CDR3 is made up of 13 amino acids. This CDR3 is CAIKGGGNTEAFF. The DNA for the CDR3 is TGTGCCATCAAAGGGGGGGGAAACACTGAAGCTTTCTTT.

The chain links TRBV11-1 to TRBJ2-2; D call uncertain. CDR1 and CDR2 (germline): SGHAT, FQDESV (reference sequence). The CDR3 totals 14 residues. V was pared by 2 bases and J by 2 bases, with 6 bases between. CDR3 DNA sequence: TGTGCCAGCAGCTTACACTCCAACACCGGGGAGCTGTTTTTT. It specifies CASSLHSNTGELFF.